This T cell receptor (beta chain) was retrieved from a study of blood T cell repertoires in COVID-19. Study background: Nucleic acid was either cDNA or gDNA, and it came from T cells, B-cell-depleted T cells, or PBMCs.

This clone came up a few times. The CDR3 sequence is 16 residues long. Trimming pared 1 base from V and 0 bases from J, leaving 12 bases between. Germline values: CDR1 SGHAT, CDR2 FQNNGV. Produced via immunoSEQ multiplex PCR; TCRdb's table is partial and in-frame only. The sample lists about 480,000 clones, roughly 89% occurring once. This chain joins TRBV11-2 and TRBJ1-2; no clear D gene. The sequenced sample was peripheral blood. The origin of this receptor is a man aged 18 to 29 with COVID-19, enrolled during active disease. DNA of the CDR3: TGTGCCAGCAGCTTAGTGAGGGCAGGCCCTAACTATGGCTACACCTTC. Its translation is CASSLVRAGPNYGYTF.